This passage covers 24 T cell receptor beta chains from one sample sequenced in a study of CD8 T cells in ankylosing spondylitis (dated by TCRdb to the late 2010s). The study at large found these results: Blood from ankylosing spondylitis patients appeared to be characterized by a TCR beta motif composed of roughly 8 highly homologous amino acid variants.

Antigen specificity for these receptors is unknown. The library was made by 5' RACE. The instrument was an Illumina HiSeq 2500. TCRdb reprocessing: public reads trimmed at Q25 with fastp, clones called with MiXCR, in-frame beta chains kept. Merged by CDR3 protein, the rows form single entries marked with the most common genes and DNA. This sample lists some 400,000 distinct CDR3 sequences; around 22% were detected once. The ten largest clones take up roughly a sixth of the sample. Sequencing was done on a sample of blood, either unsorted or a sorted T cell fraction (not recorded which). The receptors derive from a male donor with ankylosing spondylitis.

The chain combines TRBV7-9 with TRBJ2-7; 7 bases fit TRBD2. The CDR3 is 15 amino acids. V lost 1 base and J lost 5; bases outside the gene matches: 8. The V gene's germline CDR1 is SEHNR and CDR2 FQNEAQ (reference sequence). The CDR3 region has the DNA TGTGCCAGCAGCTTAGATGGCGGGAGTTGGGACGAGCAGTACTTC. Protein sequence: CASSLDGGSWDEQYF.

This chain's CDR3 is CASSPRMSGRDYNEQFF. The DNA of the CDR3 is TGTGCCAGCTCACCAAGGATGAGCGGGAGGGACTACAATGAGCAGTTCTTC. V usage is TRBV18 and J usage is TRBJ2-1; 10 bases line up with TRBD2. The trim removed 2 bases at V and 3 bases at J, leaving 7 bases unmatched. The germline gives CDR1 KGHSH, CDR2 LQKENI. The CDR3 runs to 17 residues.

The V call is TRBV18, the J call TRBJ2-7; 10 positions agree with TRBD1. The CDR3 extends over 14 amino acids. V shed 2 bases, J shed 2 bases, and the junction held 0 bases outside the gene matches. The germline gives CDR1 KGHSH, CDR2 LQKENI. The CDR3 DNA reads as TGTGCCAGCTCACCAGACAGGGGGCCCTACGAGCAGTACTTC. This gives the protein CASSPDRGPYEQYF.

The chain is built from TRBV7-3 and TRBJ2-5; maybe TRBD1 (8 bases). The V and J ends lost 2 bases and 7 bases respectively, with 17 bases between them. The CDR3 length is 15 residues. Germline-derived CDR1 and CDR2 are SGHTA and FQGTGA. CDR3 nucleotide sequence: TGTGCCAGCAGCTTAGGTGCGACAGGGGAGGGGACCCAGTACTTC. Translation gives CASSLGATGEGTQYF.

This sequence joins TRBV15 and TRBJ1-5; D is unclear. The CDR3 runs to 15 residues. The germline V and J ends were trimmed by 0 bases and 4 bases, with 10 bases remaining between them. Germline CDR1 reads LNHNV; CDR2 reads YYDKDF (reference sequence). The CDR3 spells CATSRDYSGNQPQHF. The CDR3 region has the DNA TGTGCCACCAGCAGAGATTATTCAGGAAATCAGCCCCAGCATTTT.

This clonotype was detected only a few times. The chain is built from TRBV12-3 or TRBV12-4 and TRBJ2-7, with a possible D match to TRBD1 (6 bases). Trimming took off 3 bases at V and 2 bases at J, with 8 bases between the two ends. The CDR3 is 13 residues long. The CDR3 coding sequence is TGTGCCAGCAGTTTCCAGGGGCCCTACGAGCAGTACTTC. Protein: CASSFQGPYEQYF.

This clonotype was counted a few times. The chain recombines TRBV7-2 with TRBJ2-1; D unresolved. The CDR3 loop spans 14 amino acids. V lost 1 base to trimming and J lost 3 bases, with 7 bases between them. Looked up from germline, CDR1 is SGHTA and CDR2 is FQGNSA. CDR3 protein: CASSLEGLYNEQFF. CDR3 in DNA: TGTGCCAGCAGCTTAGAGGGCCTCTACAATGAGCAGTTCTTC. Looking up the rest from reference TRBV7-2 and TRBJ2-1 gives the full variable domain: GAGVSQSPSNKVTEKGKDVELRCDPISGHTALYWYRQSLGQGLEFLIYFQGNSAPDKSGLPSDRFSAERTGGSVSTLTIQRTQQEDSAVYLCASSLEGLYNEQFFGPGTRLTVL.

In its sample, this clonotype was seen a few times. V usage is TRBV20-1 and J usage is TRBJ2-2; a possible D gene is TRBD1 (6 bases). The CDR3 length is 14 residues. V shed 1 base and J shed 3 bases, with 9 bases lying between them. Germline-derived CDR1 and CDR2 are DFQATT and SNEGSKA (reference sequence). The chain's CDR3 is CSARAGVDTGELFF. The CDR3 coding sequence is TGCAGTGCTAGAGCAGGGGTGGACACCGGGGAGCTGTTTTTT.

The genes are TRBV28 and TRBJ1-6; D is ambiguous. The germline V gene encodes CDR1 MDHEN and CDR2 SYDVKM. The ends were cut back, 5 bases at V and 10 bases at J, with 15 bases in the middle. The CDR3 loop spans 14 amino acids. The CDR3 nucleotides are TGTGCCAGCAGTCTACCCGTGAAAGGCTCACCCCTCCACTTT. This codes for CASSLPVKGSPLHF. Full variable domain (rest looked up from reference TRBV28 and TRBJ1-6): DVKVTQSSRYLVKRTGEKVFLECVQDMDHENMFWYRQDPGLGLRLIYFSYDVKMKEKGDIPEGYSVSREKKERFSLILESASTNQTSMYLCASSLPVKGSPLHFGNGTRLTVT.

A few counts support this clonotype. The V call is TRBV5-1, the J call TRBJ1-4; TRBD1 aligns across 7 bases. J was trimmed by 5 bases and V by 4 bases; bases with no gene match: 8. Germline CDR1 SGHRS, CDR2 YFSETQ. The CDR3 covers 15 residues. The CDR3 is CASSTDRVGNEKLFF. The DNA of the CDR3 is TGCGCCAGCAGCACTGACAGGGTGGGGAATGAAAAACTGTTTTTT.

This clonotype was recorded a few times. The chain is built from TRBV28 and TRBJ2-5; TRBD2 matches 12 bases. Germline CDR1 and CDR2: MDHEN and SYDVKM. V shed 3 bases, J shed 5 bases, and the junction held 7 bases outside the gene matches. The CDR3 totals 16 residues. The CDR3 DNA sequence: TGTGCCAGCAGTTTCCGACTAGCGGGAGTCGGGGAGACCCAGTACTTC. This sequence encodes CASSFRLAGVGETQYF.

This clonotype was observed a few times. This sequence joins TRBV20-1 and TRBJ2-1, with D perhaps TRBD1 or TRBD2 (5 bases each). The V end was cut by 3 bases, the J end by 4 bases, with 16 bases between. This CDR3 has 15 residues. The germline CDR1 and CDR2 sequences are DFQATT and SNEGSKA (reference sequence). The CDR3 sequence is CSARGRVLPYNEQFF. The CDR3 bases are TGCAGTGCTAGGGGGCGGGTGCTACCGTACAATGAGCAGTTCTTC.

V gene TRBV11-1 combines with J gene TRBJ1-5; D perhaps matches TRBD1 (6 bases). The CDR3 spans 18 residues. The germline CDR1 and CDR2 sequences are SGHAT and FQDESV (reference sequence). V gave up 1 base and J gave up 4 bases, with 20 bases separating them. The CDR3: CASSLVLGGASFNQPQHF. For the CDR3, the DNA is TGTGCCAGCAGCTTAGTATTGGGGGGCGCGTCCTTTAATCAGCCCCAGCATTTT.

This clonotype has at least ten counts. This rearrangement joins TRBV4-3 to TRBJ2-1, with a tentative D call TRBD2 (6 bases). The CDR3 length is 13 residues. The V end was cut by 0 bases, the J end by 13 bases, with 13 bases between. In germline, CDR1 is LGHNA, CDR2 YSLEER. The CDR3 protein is CASSQDRDSIQFF. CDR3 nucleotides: TGCGCCAGCAGCCAAGATCGGGACTCCATTCAGTTCTTC.

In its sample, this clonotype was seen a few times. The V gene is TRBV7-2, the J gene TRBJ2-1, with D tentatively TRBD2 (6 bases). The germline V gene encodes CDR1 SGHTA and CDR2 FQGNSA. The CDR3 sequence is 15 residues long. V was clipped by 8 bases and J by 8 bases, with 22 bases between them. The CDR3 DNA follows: TGTGCCAGCTCCTACCGACCGGGGGTAGTGGATGAGCAGTTCTTC. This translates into CASSYRPGVVDEQFF.

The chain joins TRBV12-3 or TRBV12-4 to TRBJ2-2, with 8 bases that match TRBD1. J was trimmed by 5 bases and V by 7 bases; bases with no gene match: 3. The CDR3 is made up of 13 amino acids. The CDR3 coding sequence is TGTGCCAGCACAGGGGGCCGTACCGGGGAGCTGTTTTTT. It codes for CASTGGRTGELFF.

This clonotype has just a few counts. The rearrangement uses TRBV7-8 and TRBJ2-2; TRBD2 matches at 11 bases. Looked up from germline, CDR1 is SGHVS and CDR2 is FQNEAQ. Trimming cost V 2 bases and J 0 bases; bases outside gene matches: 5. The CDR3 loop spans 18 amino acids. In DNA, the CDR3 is TGTGCCAGCAGCTTACTCGGGACTAGCGGAGCGAACACCGGGGAGCTGTTTTTT. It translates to CASSLLGTSGANTGELFF.

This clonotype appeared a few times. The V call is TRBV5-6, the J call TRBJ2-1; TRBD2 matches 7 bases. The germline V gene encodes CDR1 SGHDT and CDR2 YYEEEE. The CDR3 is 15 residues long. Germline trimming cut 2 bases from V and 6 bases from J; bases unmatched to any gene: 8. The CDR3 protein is CASSLGSGGLNEQFF. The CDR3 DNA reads TGTGCCAGCAGCTTAGGGTCGGGAGGACTCAATGAGCAGTTCTTC.

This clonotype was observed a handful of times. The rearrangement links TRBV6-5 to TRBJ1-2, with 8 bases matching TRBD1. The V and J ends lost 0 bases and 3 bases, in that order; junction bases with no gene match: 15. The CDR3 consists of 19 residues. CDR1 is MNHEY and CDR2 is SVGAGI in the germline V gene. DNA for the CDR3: TGTGCCAGCAGTTACTCGAGCTCGGGCAGGGGGCAGCTCGACTATGGCTACACCTTC. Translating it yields CASSYSSSGRGQLDYGYTF.

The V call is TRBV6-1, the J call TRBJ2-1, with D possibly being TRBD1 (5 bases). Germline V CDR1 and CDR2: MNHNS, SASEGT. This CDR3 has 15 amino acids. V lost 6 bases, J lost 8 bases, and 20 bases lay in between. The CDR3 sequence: CASRKVQDFDYEQFF. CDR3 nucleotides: TGTGCCAGCAGGAAAGTACAGGATTTCGATTATGAGCAGTTCTTC.

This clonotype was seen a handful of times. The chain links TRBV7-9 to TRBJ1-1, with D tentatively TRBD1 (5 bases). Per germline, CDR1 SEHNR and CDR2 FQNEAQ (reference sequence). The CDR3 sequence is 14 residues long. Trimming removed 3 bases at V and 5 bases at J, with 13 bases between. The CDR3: CASSFEGLGTEAFF. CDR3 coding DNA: TGTGCCAGCAGCTTCGAGGGGTTGGGAACTGAAGCTTTCTTT.

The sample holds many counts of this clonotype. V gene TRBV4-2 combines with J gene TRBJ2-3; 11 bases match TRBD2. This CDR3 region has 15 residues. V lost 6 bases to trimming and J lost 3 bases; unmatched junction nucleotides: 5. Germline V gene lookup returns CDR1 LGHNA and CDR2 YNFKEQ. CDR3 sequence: CASRPLAGVTDTQYF. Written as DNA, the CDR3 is TGTGCCAGCAGACCACTAGCGGGAGTGACAGATACGCAGTATTTT.

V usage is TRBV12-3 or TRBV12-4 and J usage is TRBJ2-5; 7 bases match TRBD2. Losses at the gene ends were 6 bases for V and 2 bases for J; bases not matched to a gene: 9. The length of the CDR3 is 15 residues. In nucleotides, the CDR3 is TGTGCCAGCAGCCCTCCTGGCGGGGGTCAAGAGACCCAGTACTTC. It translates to CASSPPGGGQETQYF.

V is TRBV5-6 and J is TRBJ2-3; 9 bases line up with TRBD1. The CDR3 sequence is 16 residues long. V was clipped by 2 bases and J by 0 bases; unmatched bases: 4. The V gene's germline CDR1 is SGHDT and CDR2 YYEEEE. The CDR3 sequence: CASSFAGQGSTDTQYF. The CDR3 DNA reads TGTGCCAGCAGCTTTGCGGGACAGGGAAGCACAGATACGCAGTATTTT.